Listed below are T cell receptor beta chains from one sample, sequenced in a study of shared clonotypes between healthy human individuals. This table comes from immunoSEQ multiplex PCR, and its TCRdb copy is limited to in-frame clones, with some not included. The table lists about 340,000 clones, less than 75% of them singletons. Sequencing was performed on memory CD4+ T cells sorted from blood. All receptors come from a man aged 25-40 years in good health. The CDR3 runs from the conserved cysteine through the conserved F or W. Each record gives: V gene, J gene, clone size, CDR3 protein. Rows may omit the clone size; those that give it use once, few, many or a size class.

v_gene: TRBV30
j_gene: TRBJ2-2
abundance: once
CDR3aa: CAWVFRVTGELFF

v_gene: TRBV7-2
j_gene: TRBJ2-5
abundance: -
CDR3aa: CASSGTSGKETQYF

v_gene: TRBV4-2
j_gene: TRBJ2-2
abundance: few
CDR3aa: CASSRLAGQDGELFF

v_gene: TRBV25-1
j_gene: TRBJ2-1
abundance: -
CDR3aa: CASSESLSGRAYNEQFF

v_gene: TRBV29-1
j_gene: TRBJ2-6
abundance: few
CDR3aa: CSVGAGANVLTF

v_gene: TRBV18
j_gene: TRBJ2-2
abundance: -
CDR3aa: CASSRGPPLVNTGELFF

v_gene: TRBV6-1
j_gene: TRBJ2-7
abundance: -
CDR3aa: CASRISTGLYEQYF

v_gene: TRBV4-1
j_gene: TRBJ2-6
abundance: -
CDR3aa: CASSNISRPQSRANVLTF

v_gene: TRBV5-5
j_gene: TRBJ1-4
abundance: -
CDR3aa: CASSGRIGPGEKLFF

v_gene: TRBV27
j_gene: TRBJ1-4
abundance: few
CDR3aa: CASRSYGTVGEKLFF

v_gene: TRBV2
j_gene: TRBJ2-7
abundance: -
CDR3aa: CASIPLAGGAYEQYF

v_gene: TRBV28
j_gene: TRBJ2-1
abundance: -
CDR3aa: CASSLLHNEQFF

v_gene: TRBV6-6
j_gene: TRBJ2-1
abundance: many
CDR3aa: CASSQTNSYNEQFF

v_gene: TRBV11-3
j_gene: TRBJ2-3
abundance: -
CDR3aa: CASSLSADTQYF

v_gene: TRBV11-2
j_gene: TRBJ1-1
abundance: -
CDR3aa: CASSLGQDTEAFF

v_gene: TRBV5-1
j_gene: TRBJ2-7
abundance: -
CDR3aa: CASSWGTSGAYEQYF

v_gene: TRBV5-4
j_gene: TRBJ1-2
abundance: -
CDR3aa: CASSSGPEIDYGYTF

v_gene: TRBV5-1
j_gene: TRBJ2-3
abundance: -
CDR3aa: CASQSGPLTDTQYF

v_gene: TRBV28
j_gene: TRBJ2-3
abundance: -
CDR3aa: CVAQREGTDTQYF

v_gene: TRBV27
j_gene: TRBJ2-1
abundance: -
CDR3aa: CASTPGDRVPGEQFF